This T cell receptor (beta chain) was sequenced for a study of cytomegalovirus exposure and HLA in healthy donors. Study results and limitations: Highest at DRB1 and lowest at HLA-C, TCR association rates differed among HLA loci in a later analysis. Most sequenced TCRs were rare (though some public TCRs occurred in many donors). A further, later analysis showed that HLA-associated TCR beta chains (compared with equally common others) were more clonally expanded.

This clone has only a few counts. Its antigen is undetermined. Researchers ran the PCR with 60 Vbeta and 13 Jbeta primers. TCRdb's copy holds only in-frame clones and misses some; the assay was immunoSEQ multiplex PCR. The repertoire holds fewer than 200,000 clones, over 75% seen once, with roughly 2% in the top ten. Sequencing was done on a sample of PBMCs. This sequence originates from a human donor in good health.

The chain's CDR3 is CASSLGFGDPINTEAFF. CDR3 sequence (DNA): TGTGCCAGCAGCTTGGGGTTTGGAGATCCCATAAACACTGAAGCTTTCTTT. The gene calls are TRBV5-8 and TRBJ1-1; D unresolved. The V gene's germline CDR1 is SGHTS and CDR2 YDEGEE. This CDR3 spans 17 amino acids. Trimming removed 0 bases at V and 2 bases at J, with 17 bases between.